The clone carrying this T cell receptor beta chain came up many times. TCRdb ran MiXCR on the RT-PCR reads and lists one entry per CDR3 protein. The sample lists about 87,000 distinct CDR3 sequences, around 5% occurring once. This record belongs to a study of patients and donors after allogeneic stem cell transplantation. This sequence originates from a human donor who was either an allogeneic HSCT recipient or a stem cell or donor lymphocyte infusion donor (not recorded which). It is not recorded whose cells these are; they may come from a transplant donor. The specimen was blood, either unsorted or a sorted T cell fraction (not recorded which).

The CDR3 DNA follows: TGTGCCAGCTCCCCTCAAACCTCTGGGGCCAACGTCCTGACTTTC. This codes for CASSPQTSGANVLTF. The chain is built from TRBV18 and TRBJ2-6; D gene ambiguous. Trimming stripped 6 bases from V and 0 bases from J, with 9 bases between. The CDR3 has 15 residues. Germline assignment: CDR1 KGHSH and CDR2 LQKENI.